This T cell receptor (beta chain) was obtained from a study of T cells in Graves' hyperthyroidism and ophthalmopathy. Across the whole study: Pretreatment peripheral blood was obtained at initial diagnosis.

Using RNA transcripts as the source, TCR beta CDR3 regions were amplified. With the HTBI primer set, the TCR CDR3 went through a first round of RT-PCR. TCRdb recomputed calls from the multiplex PCR reads with MiXCR, one row per CDR3 protein. The profile shows hundreds of thousands of distinct CDR3 sequences, 15% to 18% of them singletons. Trimming removed 4 bases at V and 2 bases at J, with 20 bases between. Germline CDR1 reads SGHTA; CDR2 reads FQGTGA. There are 17 residues in the CDR3. This clonotype was detected ten times or more. On the basis of clinical symptoms, serum thyroxine and TRAb, thyroid ultrasound and orbital computed tomography, diagnoses were made. Extraction of PBMCs used about 9.2 ml of fresh peripheral blood.

The chain couples TRBV7-3 to TRBJ2-5; D is perhaps TRBD1 or TRBD2 (6 bases each). The TCR originated in a woman between 18 and 30 years old with Graves' hyperthyroidism. Material: blood. Here the CDR3 reads CASSSSGGRDSQETQYF. Written as DNA, the CDR3 is TGTGCCAGCAGCTCTAGTGGGGGGCGGGACTCTCAAGAGACCCAGTACTTC.